Sequencing of this T cell receptor beta chain was carried out in a study of regulatory T cells in long-lasting Graves disease. Study-level points and caveats: Persistent disease preferred TRBV28, TRBJ1-2 and TRBJ2-5.

For TCR beta, libraries came from iRepertoire HTBI primers and Arm-PCR of CDR3 regions. TCRdb recomputed calls from the multiplex PCR reads with MiXCR, one row per CDR3 protein. Among around 510,000 distinct CDR3 sequences, less than 25% were seen once, and the ten largest hold 7% to 9.5%. This CDR3 spans 13 amino acids. The V end lost 4 bases, the J end lost 4 bases, and 9 bases lay between the germline ends. Germline assignment: CDR1 SGHAT and CDR2 FQDESV (reference sequence). Time point of the sample: persistent/refractory GD, antithyroid drugs over 5 years with positive TRAb. The TCR library used RNA extracted from PBMCs. This clonotype was picked up many times. The antigen is not known.

This receptor was taken from a female donor with Graves disease. The chain joins TRBV11-1 to TRBJ2-3, with D possibly matching TRBD2 (6 bases). The sequencing used peripheral blood mononuclear cells (PBMCs), collected when the disease was refractory, from a patient treated with antithyroid drugs. The CDR3, as DNA: TGTGCCAGCAGCTCCCGGGAGTCAGATACGCAGTATTTT. This sequence encodes CASSSRESDTQYF.